This T cell receptor (beta chain) was profiled in a study of blood T cells in healthy people across ages. CDR1 is KGHDR, CDR2 SFDVKD, per germline. CDR3 length: 16 residues. V lost 3 bases and J 4 bases, leaving 16 bases between the germline ends. For the second PCR, which ran for roughly 7 to 11 cycles, a sample-barcoded 5' primer and a J-beta primer mix were used. CDR3-containing paired-end reads numbered at least 3 million in each sample. One entry per CDR3 protein results from TCRdb running MiXCR on the 5' RACE reads. The sample includes some 1.5 million distinct CDR3 sequences, 28% of them seen just once.

Sequencing was carried out using blood. The chain combines TRBV24-1 with TRBJ2-3, with D possibly called TRBD1 or TRBD2 (5 bases each). This receptor was obtained from a young woman in good health. CDR3 protein: CATSDAVGGGPDTQYF. DNA for the CDR3: TGTGCCACCAGTGATGCCGTTGGTGGGGGACCAGATACGCAGTATTTT.